The 7 T cell receptor beta chains below all came from one sample that was sequenced in a study of human T cells and chemical hapten exposure. Time point defined: patch test 1, 2 weeks after DPC sensitization. Treatment here: therapeutic diphenylcyclopropenone sensitization with weekly scalp DPC. TCRdb re-analysed the RACE reads in MiXCR, keeping a single row per CDR3 protein. This sample yields approximately 49,000 distinct CDR3 sequences, of which 9% to 9.5% are seen a single time; 4% to 5.5% belongs to the top ten. The starting material was whole blood, obtained in connection with sensitization to the hapten diphenylcyclopropenone (DPC). These TCRs come from a woman between 50 and 59 years old with alopecia areata. Some clones in this sample may be carry-over from other donors' samples.

This clonotype has ten or more counts. The genes are TRBV3-1 and TRBJ1-3; no reliable D call. Germline CDR1 and CDR2: LGHDT and YNNKEL (reference sequence). Deletions cut 3 bases from V and 2 bases from J, with 5 bases between. The CDR3 consists of 13 residues. The CDR3 protein is CASSQGTGNTIYF. The CDR3 DNA reads as TGTGCCAGCAGCCAGGGAACTGGAAACACCATATATTTT.

CDR3: CAISVDSGDTQYF. The CDR3 DNA is TGTGCCATCAGTGTGGACAGTGGAGATACGCAGTATTTT. The V gene is TRBV10-3, the J gene TRBJ2-3; tentative D call: TRBD1 (6 bases). The germline V and J ends were trimmed by 4 bases and 5 bases, with 10 bases remaining between them. Germline V gives CDR1 ENHRY, CDR2 SYGVKD. The CDR3 has 13 amino acids.

The table lists this clonotype with many counts. The V call is TRBV9, the J call TRBJ1-5; no clear D. CDR3 size: 13 residues. CDR1 is SGDLS and CDR2 is YYNGEE in the germline V gene. The V and J ends lost 2 bases and 3 bases respectively, with 6 bases between them. DNA of the CDR3: TGTGCCAGCAGCGTTGGGTCCAATCAGCCCCAGCATTTT. Translating gives CASSVGSNQPQHF.

This clonotype was recorded at least ten times. V usage is TRBV20-1 and J usage is TRBJ2-4, with 10 nucleotides matching TRBD1. The CDR3 is 15 amino acids. J was trimmed by 8 bases and V by 2 bases; bases with no gene match: 9. Per germline, CDR1 DFQATT and CDR2 SNEGSKA (reference sequence). The DNA of the CDR3 is TGCAGTGCTAGAAGGCTGGGACAGGGGCAGGACATTCAGTACTTC. This gives the protein CSARRLGQGQDIQYF.

The table lists this clonotype with a few counts. CDR3 nucleotides: TGTGCCAGCAGTTTACGTGGGACTATCTTCAATGAGCAGTTCTTC. Translation: CASSLRGTIFNEQFF. V gene TRBV27 combines with J gene TRBJ2-1, with 7 bases aligning to TRBD2. The germline V gene has CDR1 MNHEY and CDR2 SMNVEV (reference sequence). The CDR3 loop spans 15 amino acids. J lost 6 bases, V lost 2 bases, and 7 bases had no gene match.

Ten or more counts support this clonotype. This chain links TRBV3-1 with TRBJ2-2; the D gene is possibly TRBD1 (6 bases). The length of the CDR3 is 12 residues. Germline loops: CDR1 LGHDT, CDR2 YNNKEL (reference sequence). V lost 5 bases and J 5 bases, leaving 6 bases between the germline ends. The CDR3 sequence is CASSRGTGELFF. CDR3 sequence (DNA): TGTGCCAGCAGCAGGGGGACCGGGGAGCTGTTTTTT.

The chain joins TRBV4-1 to TRBJ2-1; 9 bases agree with TRBD2. Trimming removed 0 bases from V and 16 bases from J; junction bases left unmatched: 10. In germline, CDR1 is MGHRA, CDR2 YSYEKL. The CDR3 consists of 14 residues. This CDR3 reads CASSQEGKGLAGFF. CDR3 coding DNA: TGCGCCAGCAGCCAAGAAGGGAAGGGACTAGCTGGATTCTTC.